The T cell receptor (beta chain) described here comes from a study of cytomegalovirus exposure and HLA in healthy donors. Primers included in the PCR were 60 Vbeta and 13 Jbeta primers. TCRdb's table, derived via immunoSEQ multiplex PCR, lists solely in-frame clones and lacks some. The sample has approximately 190,000 clones, 83% seen once. The germline gives CDR1 SGHRS, CDR2 YFSETQ. V gave up 0 bases and J gave up 7 bases; unmatched junction bases: 9. The CDR3 has 15 residues. The receptor's source is a man in his forties in good health and CMV-seropositive. The chain joins TRBV5-1 to TRBJ1-2, with TRBD1 identical over 7 bases. Material for sequencing was PBMCs. CDR3 sequence (DNA): TGCGCCAGCAGCTTGGTATCAGGGGGAGAGGGTGGCTACACCTTC. This gives the protein CASSLVSGGEGGYTF.